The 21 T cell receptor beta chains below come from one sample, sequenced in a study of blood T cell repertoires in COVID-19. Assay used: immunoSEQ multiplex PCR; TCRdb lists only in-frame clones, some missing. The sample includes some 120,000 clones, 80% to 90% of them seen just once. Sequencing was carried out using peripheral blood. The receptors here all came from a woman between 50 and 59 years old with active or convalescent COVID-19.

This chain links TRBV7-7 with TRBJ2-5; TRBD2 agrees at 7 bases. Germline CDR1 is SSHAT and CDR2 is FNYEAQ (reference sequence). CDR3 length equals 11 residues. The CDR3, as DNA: TGTGCGGCGGGGGAAGTAGAGACCCAGTACTTC. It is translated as CAAGEVETQYF.

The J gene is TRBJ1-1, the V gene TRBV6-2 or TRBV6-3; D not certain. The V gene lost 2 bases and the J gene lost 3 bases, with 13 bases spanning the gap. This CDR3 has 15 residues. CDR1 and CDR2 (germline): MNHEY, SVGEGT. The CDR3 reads CASSYRPPPDTEAFF. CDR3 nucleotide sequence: TGTGCCAGCAGTTACCGCCCTCCCCCGGACACTGAAGCTTTCTTT.

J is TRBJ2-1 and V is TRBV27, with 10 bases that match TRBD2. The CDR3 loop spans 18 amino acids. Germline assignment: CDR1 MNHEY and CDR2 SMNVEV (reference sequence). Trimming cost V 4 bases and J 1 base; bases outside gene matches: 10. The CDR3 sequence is CASSSQRPSGSSYNEQFF. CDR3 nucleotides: TGTGCCAGCAGTTCGCAACGTCCTAGCGGGAGTTCCTACAATGAGCAGTTCTTC.

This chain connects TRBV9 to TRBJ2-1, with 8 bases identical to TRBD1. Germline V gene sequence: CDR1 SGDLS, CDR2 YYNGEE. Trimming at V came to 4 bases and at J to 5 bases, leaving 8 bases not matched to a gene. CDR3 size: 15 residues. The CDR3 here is CASSLTGGSNNEQFF. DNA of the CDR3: TGTGCCAGCAGCTTAACAGGGGGTAGTAACAATGAGCAGTTCTTC. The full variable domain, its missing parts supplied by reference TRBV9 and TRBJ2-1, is DSGVTQTPKHLITATGQRVTLRCSPRSGDLSVYWYQQSLDQGLQFLIQYYNGEERAKGNILERFSAQQFPDLHSELNLSSLELGDSALYFCASSLTGGSNNEQFFGPGTRLTVL.

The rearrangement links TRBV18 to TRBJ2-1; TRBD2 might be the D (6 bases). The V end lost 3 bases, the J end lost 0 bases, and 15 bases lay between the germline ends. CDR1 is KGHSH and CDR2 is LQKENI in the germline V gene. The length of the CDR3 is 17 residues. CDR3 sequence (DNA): TGTGCCAGCTCACCTATAGCGGCCTCAACCTCCTACAATGAGCAGTTCTTC. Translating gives CASSPIAASTSYNEQFF.

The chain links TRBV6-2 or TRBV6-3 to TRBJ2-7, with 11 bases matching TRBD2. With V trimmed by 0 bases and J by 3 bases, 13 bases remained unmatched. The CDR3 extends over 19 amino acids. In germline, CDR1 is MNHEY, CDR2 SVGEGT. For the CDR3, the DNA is TGTGCCAGCAGTTACTCCGGGACTAGCGGCAAGAGGGGTTACTACGAGCAGTACTTC. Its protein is CASSYSGTSGKRGYYEQYF.

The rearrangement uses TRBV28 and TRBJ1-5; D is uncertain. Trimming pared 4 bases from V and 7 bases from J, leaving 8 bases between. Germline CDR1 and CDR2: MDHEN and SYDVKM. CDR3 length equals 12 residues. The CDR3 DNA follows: TGTGCCAGCAGTTCTCTAAAGCAGCCCCAGCATTTT. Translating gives CASSSLKQPQHF. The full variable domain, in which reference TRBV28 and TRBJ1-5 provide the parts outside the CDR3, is DVKVTQSSRYLVKRTGEKVFLECVQDMDHENMFWYRQDPGLGLRLIYFSYDVKMKEKGDIPEGYSVSREKKERFSLILESASTNQTSMYLCASSSLKQPQHFGDGTRLSIL.

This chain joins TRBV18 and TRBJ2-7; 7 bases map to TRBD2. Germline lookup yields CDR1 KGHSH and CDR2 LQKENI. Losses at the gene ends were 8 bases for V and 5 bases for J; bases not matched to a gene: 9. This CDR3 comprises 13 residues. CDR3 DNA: TGTGCCAGCCGCCGGGACGGGAGGAACGAGCAGTACTTC. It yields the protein CASRRDGRNEQYF.

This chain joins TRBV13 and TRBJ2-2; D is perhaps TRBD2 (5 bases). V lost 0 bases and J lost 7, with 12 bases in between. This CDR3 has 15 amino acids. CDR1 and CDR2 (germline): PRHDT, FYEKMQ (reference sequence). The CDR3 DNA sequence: TGTGCCAGCAGCTTAGGCGGGGTTTACAGCGGGGAGCTGTTTTTT. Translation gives CASSLGGVYSGELFF.

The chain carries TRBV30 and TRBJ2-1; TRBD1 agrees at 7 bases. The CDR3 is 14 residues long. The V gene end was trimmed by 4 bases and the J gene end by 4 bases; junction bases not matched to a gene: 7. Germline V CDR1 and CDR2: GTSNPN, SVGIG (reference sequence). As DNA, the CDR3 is TGTGCCTGGAACCCGGGACAGACATACAATGAGCAGTTCTTC. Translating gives CAWNPGQTYNEQFF.

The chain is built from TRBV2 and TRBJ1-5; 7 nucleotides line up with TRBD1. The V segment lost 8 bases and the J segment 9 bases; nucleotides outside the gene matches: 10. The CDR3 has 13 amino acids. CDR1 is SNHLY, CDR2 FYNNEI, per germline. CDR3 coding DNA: TGTGCCAGCTCAGGGGGGCCTCCGACGCCCCAGCATTTT. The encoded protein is CASSGGPPTPQHF.

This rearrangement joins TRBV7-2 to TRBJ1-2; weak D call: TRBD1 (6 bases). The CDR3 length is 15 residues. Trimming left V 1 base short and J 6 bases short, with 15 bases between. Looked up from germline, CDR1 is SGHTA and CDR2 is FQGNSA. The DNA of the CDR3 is TGTGCCAGCAGCTTAGTGGCAGGGGAAGTCAATGGCTACACCTTC. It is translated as CASSLVAGEVNGYTF.

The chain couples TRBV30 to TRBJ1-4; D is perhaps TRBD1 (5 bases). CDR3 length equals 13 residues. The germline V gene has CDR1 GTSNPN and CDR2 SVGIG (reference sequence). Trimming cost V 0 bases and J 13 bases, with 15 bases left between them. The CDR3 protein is CAWSVSQGRRLFF. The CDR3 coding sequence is TGTGCCTGGAGTGTAAGTCAGGGTAGAAGACTGTTTTTT.

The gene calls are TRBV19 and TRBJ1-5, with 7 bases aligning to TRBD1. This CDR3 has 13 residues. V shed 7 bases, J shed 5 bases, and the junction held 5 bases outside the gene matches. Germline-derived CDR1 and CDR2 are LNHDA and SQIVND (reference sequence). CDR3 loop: CASNAGGYQPQHF. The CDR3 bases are TGTGCCAGTAATGCAGGGGGTTATCAGCCCCAGCATTTT.

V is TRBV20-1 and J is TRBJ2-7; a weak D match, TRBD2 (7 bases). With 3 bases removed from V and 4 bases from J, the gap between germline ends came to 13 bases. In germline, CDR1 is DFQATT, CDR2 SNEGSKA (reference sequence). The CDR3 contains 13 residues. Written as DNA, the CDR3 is TGCAGTGCTAGTAAGGGGGGGCTATACGAGCAGTACTTC. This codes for CSASKGGLYEQYF.

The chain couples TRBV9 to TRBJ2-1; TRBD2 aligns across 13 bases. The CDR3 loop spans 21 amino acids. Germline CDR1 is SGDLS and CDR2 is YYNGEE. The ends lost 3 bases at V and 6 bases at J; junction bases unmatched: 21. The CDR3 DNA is TGTGCCAGCAGCGCACCGAGAGGGGGACTAGCGGGAACCAGGCTTCCCAATGAGCAGTTCTTC. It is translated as CASSAPRGGLAGTRLPNEQFF. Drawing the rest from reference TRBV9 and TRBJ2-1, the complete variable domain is DSGVTQTPKHLITATGQRVTLRCSPRSGDLSVYWYQQSLDQGLQFLIQYYNGEERAKGNILERFSAQQFPDLHSELNLSSLELGDSALYFCASSAPRGGLAGTRLPNEQFFGPGTRLTVL.

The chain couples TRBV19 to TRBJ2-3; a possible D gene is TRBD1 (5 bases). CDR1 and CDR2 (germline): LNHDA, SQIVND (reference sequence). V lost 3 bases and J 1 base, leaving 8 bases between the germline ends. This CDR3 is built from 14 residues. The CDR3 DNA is TGTGCCAGTAGTATGGTCAGGGGCACAGATACGCAGTATTTT. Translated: CASSMVRGTDTQYF.

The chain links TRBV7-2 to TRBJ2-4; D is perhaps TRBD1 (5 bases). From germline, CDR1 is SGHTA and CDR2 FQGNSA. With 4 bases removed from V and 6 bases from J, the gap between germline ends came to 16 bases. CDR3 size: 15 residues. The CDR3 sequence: CASSSSGSQRNIQYF. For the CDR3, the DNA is TGTGCCAGCAGCTCTTCAGGGTCCCAAAGAAACATTCAGTACTTC.

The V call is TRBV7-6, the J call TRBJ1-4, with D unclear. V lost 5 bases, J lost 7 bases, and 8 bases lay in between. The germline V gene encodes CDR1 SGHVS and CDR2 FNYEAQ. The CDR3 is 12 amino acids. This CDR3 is CASSESLEKLFF. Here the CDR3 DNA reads TGTGCCAGCAGCGAGAGCCTTGAAAAACTGTTTTTT.

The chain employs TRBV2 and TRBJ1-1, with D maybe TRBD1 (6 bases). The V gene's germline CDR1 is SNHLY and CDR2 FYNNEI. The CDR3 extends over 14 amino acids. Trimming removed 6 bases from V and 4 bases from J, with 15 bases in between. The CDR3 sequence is CASSPEQGVTEAFF. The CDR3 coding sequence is TGTGCCAGCAGCCCCGAACAGGGAGTCACTGAAGCTTTCTTT.

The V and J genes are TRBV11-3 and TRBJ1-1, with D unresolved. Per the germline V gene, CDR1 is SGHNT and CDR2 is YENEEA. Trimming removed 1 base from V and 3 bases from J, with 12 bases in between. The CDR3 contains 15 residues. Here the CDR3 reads CASSLVEGADTEAFF. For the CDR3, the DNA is TGTGCCAGCAGCTTAGTGGAGGGCGCCGACACTGAAGCTTTCTTT.